These 10 T cell receptor beta chains came from one sample sequenced in a study of beta chain features in type 1 diabetes. Every bit of the isolated RNA underwent reverse transcription, so sequencing read expressed TCRB transcripts. Sequenced by immunoSEQ multiplex PCR; TCRdb stores in-frame clones only, minus some. The sample includes around 200,000 clones, approximately 13% of them seen just once. Source material: central memory CD4+ T cells from blood. The source of these receptors is a woman aged 18 to 35 in good health.

This clone was seen only a few times. The V call is TRBV30, the J call TRBJ2-7; TRBD2 agrees at 8 bases. V was pared by 0 bases and J by 4 bases, with 5 bases of the junction left unmatched. Germline CDR1 and CDR2: GTSNPN and SVGIG (reference sequence). The CDR3 runs 14 residues. CDR3 in amino acids: CAWSVGGGSYEQYF. As DNA, the CDR3 is TGTGCCTGGAGTGTAGGCGGGGGGTCGTACGAGCAGTACTTC.

The chain uses TRBV2 and TRBJ1-2; TRBD1 agrees at 9 bases. Germline V gene sequence: CDR1 SNHLY, CDR2 FYNNEI. Losses at the gene ends were 6 bases for V and 6 bases for J; bases not matched to a gene: 5. This CDR3 spans 13 amino acids. CDR3 amino acids: CASRAGTGNGYTF. CDR3 in DNA: TGTGCCAGCAGGGCCGGGACAGGGAATGGCTACACCTTC.

This chain uses TRBV27 with TRBJ2-7; weak D call: TRBD1 (6 bases). V shed 4 bases and J shed 3 bases, with 19 bases lying between them. The germline CDR1 and CDR2 sequences are MNHEY and SMNVEV (reference sequence). CDR3 size: 16 residues. The CDR3 nucleotides are TGTGCCAGCAGTTACTGGACCTATCAGGGGCACTACGAGCAGTACTTC. Residues: CASSYWTYQGHYEQYF.

The genes are TRBV30 and TRBJ2-7, with D maybe TRBD2 (6 bases). V shed 8 bases and J shed 2 bases, with 19 bases lying between them. The germline V gene has CDR1 GTSNPN and CDR2 SVGIG (reference sequence). CDR3 length: 14 amino acids. CDR3 DNA: TGTGCCGTGGCCGGGACTCCAAAGGCCTACGAGCAGTACTTC. As protein: CAVAGTPKAYEQYF.

This clone was detected only a few times. Here the CDR3 reads CASSSRGGREEQYF. The CDR3 nucleotides read TGTGCCAGCAGCTCGAGGGGGGGTCGGGAGGAGCAGTACTTC. The chain is built from TRBV13 and TRBJ2-7, with D possibly being TRBD2 (7 bases). V was trimmed by 4 bases and J by 7 bases, leaving 17 bases between them. This CDR3 contains 14 residues. In germline, CDR1 is PRHDT, CDR2 FYEKMQ (reference sequence).

This clone was observed a few times. The gene calls are TRBV29-1 and TRBJ2-1; unclear D gene. V was cut by 4 bases and J by 8 bases, with 6 bases left in between. The CDR3 extends over 10 amino acids. Per germline, CDR1 SQVTM and CDR2 ANQGSEA. The CDR3 loop is CSVVYDEQFF. Written as DNA, the CDR3 is TGCAGCGTTGTATATGATGAGCAGTTCTTC.

This chain connects TRBV2 to TRBJ2-1, with 8 bases aligning to TRBD2. The germline V gene has CDR1 SNHLY and CDR2 FYNNEI. J was trimmed by 4 bases and V by 5 bases; bases with no gene match: 7. The CDR3 covers 15 residues. The CDR3: CASSYSGVLYNEQFF. Here the CDR3 DNA reads TGTGCCAGCAGTTATAGCGGGGTCTTATACAATGAGCAGTTCTTC. Filled out from reference TRBV2 and TRBJ2-1, the complete variable domain reads EPEVTQTPSHQVTQMGQEVILRCVPISNHLYFYWYRQILGQKVEFLVSFYNNEISEKSEIFDDQFSVERPDGSNFTLKIRSTKLEDSAMYFCASSYSGVLYNEQFFGPGTRLTVL.

The chain carries TRBV7-9 and TRBJ1-2, with D perhaps TRBD1 (6 bases). V was trimmed by 3 bases and J by 4 bases, leaving 12 bases between them. Germline CDR1 SEHNR, CDR2 FQNEAQ (reference sequence). The CDR3 covers 14 residues. Written as DNA, the CDR3 is TGTGCCAGCAGCTTCGACAGGTTTACCTATGGCTACACCTTC. This gives the protein CASSFDRFTYGYTF.

This chain joins TRBV18 and TRBJ1-2; TRBD1 aligns across 7 bases. CDR3 length: 13 residues. The germline V gene encodes CDR1 KGHSH and CDR2 LQKENI. The junction had 3 bases not matched to a gene; V was cut back by 2 bases and J by 6 bases. In DNA form, the CDR3 reads TGTGCCAGCTCACCAGGACAGGTTAATGGCTACACCTTC. Encoded protein: CASSPGQVNGYTF.

This clone was counted a few times. This chain joins TRBV28 and TRBJ2-7, with 14 bases aligning to TRBD2. Looked up from germline, CDR1 is MDHEN and CDR2 is SYDVKM. The CDR3 consists of 16 residues. V shed 4 bases, J shed 6 bases, and the junction held 8 bases outside the gene matches. The CDR3 DNA reads TGTGCCAGCAGTTCCCCTGGGACTAGCGGGAGCAGCGAGCAGTACTTC. This encodes CASSSPGTSGSSEQYF.